This section outlines one T cell receptor (beta chain) sequence together with its context. Its matching antigen is unknown. This specimen belongs to a study of T cell responses to AZD1222 COVID-19 vaccine. As for the study in general: Investigators merged groups given second doses at roughly 4 or roughly 12 weeks. Study-wide points: A reported finding is that nearly half of spike-specific TCRs target unmutated variant regions. After the peak T cell response, and only then, were repertoires sampled. There were mostly white British donors and more females than males, and clonal diversity was possibly underestimated.

Assay used: immunoSEQ multiplex PCR; TCRdb lists only in-frame clones, some missing. The sample lists about 56,000 clones; over 80% were seen once. CDR1 is MNHNY, CDR2 SVGAGI, per germline (reference sequence). The CDR3 sequence is 13 residues long. The V and J ends lost 6 bases and 5 bases respectively, with 13 bases between them. The TCR comes from an adult in good health. The chain links TRBV6-6 to TRBJ1-2; the D is unclear. Here the sequenced sample was peripheral blood, taken on day 0 of AZD1222 vaccination. DNA of the CDR3: TGTGCCAGCAGATCCGGTGGGGTTTATGGCTACACCTTC. Amino acids: CASRSGGVYGYTF.